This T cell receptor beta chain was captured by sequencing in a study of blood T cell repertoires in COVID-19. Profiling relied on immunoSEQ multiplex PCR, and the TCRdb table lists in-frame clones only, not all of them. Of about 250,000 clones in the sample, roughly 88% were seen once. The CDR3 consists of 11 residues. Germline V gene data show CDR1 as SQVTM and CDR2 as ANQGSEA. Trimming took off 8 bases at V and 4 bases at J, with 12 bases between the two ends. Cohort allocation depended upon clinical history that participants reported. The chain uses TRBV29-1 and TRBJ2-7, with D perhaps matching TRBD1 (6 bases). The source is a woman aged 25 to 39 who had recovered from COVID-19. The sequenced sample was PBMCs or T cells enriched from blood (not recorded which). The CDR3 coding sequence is TGCAGCACTACGGACAGATACGAGCAGTACTTC. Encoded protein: CSTTDRYEQYF.